This paragraph covers one T cell receptor (beta chain) sequence. Its antigen is still unknown. The data were produced by immunoSEQ multiplex PCR, yet TCRdb's version contains in-frame clones alone and is incomplete. The sample carries more than 60,000 clones, 85% to 90% recorded once. The data originate from a study of Tregs in tolerant kidney transplant recipients. Study observations and caveats: Expanding Tregs on activated donor B cells appeared to best identify donor-specific TCRbeta clones. Tolerant patients' donor-specific Tregs expanded beyond overall Tregs, suggesting antigen-driven growth.

Looked up from germline, CDR1 is SGHTS and CDR2 is YDEGEE. The CDR3 loop spans 16 amino acids. The V end lost 7 bases, the J end lost 5 bases, and 25 bases lay between the germline ends. V and J are TRBV5-8 and TRBJ2-7; TRBD2 might be the D (5 bases). This clonotype was sampled from a human donor who received a combined kidney and bone marrow transplant. The sequencing used CD4+ T cells from blood, collected before the transplant. The CDR3 DNA follows: TGTGCCAGCTTTCGGGGTCGGGCTTTAAGTCCTAACGAGCAGTACTTC. Residues: CASFRGRALSPNEQYF.